Listed here are 29 T cell receptor beta chains from one sample, sequenced in a study of T cells after yellow fever vaccination. TCRdb ran MiXCR on the 5' RACE reads and lists one entry per CDR3 protein. The sample records 300,000 to 350,000 distinct CDR3 sequences, approximately 12% being singletons. The sample was CD4+ T cells sorted from PBMCs, taken 45 days after the yellow fever booster vaccination. These receptors came from a man aged 18 to 30 who received the YFV17D yellow fever vaccine.

The rearrangement joins TRBV6-2 or TRBV6-3 to TRBJ1-4, with 8 bases that match TRBD1. Germline loops: CDR1 MNHEY, CDR2 SVGEGT. The CDR3 has 16 amino acids. Trimming cost V 6 bases and J 8 bases; bases outside gene matches: 14. CDR3 amino acids: CASRPRQGPAFEKLFF. The CDR3 nucleotides read TGTGCCAGCAGACCTCGACAGGGGCCGGCGTTCGAAAAACTGTTTTTT.

This clonotype showed up just a few times. V usage is TRBV5-1 and J usage is TRBJ1-6; 8 bases agree with TRBD1. V dropped 0 bases and J dropped 8; count of bases not matched to a gene: 4. Germline V gene data show CDR1 as SGHRS and CDR2 as YFSETQ. This CDR3 has 15 amino acids. The CDR3 loop is CASSLGDRPYSPLHF. The CDR3 coding sequence is TGCGCCAGCAGCTTGGGGGACAGGCCCTATTCACCCCTCCACTTT.

This clonotype was seen a few times. The V call is TRBV6-5, the J call TRBJ1-1; a possible D gene is TRBD1 (6 bases). Looked up from germline, CDR1 is MNHEY and CDR2 is SVGAGI. This CDR3 is built from 13 residues. Trimming took 6 bases from V and 3 from J, leaving 11 bases between them. The CDR3 is CASRHREDTEAFF. The CDR3 DNA sequence: TGTGCCAGCAGACACAGGGAGGACACTGAAGCTTTCTTT.

CDR3: CASSDRTVSPQPQHF. The CDR3, as DNA: TGTGCCAGCAGTGACAGGACAGTCTCACCCCAGCCCCAGCATTTT. The chain joins TRBV6-1 to TRBJ1-5, with D possibly TRBD1 on 6 matching bases. V shed 3 bases and J shed 7 bases, with 16 bases lying between them. CDR1 and CDR2 (germline): MNHNS, SASEGT. The CDR3 loop spans 15 amino acids.

This chain uses TRBV7-8 with TRBJ2-2; unclear D gene. V was trimmed by 2 bases and J by 6 bases, leaving 13 bases between them. The germline V gene encodes CDR1 SGHVS and CDR2 FQNEAQ. The CDR3 totals 15 residues. The CDR3 sequence: CASSLNVPAPGELFF. The CDR3 coding sequence is TGTGCCAGCAGCTTAAACGTCCCGGCCCCCGGGGAGCTGTTTTTT.

This clonotype was found many times. The gene calls are TRBV12-3 or TRBV12-4 and TRBJ1-5; D uncertain. V was shortened by 6 bases and J by 4 bases, with 10 bases between the two germline ends. The length of the CDR3 is 13 residues. CDR3 in amino acids: CASSRRENQPQHF. DNA of the CDR3: TGTGCCAGCAGCCGCCGGGAGAATCAGCCCCAGCATTTT.

This rearrangement joins TRBV5-1 to TRBJ2-3; D is unclear. This CDR3 is built from 13 residues. Germline CDR1 SGHRS, CDR2 YFSETQ. The V end lost 3 bases, the J end lost 4 bases, and 9 bases lay between the germline ends. The CDR3 bases are TGCGCCAGCAGCTCTTGGGTTCCAGATACGCAGTATTTT. Its translation is CASSSWVPDTQYF. Supplemented by reference TRBV5-1 and TRBJ2-3, the full variable domain reads KAGVTQTPRYLIKTRGQQVTLSCSPISGHRSVSWYQQTPGQGLQFLFEYFSETQRNKGNFPGRFSGRQFSNSRSEMNVSTLELGDSALYLCASSSWVPDTQYFGPGTRLTVL.

The chain recombines TRBV29-1 with TRBJ2-1; D not certain. The V gene's germline CDR1 is SQVTM and CDR2 ANQGSEA. The CDR3 runs 13 residues. Trimming shortened V by 5 bases and J by 0 bases, and 8 bases separated the two germline ends. CDR3 region: CSVHKSSYNEQFF. CDR3 DNA sequence: TGCAGCGTTCATAAAAGCTCCTACAATGAGCAGTTCTTC.

This clonotype was found many times. The chain joins TRBV6-6 to TRBJ1-1; 9 nucleotides line up with TRBD1. Trimming removed 4 bases from V and 5 bases from J; junction bases left unmatched: 5. CDR1 is MNHNY, CDR2 SVGAGI, per germline (reference sequence). The CDR3 contains 14 residues. CDR3 DNA sequence: TGTGCCAGCAGTTGGGCGACAGGGGGGACTGAAGCTTTCTTT. This translates into CASSWATGGTEAFF.

The rearrangement uses TRBV29-1 and TRBJ1-2, with 8 nucleotides matching TRBD1. The germline gives CDR1 SQVTM, CDR2 ANQGSEA. The CDR3 contains 16 residues. V was clipped by 7 bases and J by 4 bases; unmatched bases: 17. The CDR3 spells CSAPDREEKLPYGYTF. Here the CDR3 DNA reads TGCAGCGCCCCGGACAGGGAAGAAAAACTACCCTATGGCTACACCTTC.

The CDR3 DNA sequence: TGTGCCAGCAGTTATGGACAGGGAGGCGGCTACACCTTC. This sequence encodes CASSYGQGGGYTF. J is TRBJ1-2 and V is TRBV5-5, with 8 bases aligning to TRBD1. The CDR3 contains 13 residues. Germline CDR1 reads SGHKS; CDR2 reads YYEKEE (reference sequence). J was trimmed by 8 bases and V by 5 bases; bases with no gene match: 8.

Ten or more counts support this clonotype. The V call is TRBV9, the J call TRBJ1-5; D gene uncertain. This CDR3 spans 13 amino acids. Germline V gene lookup returns CDR1 SGDLS and CDR2 YYNGEE. V lost 4 bases, J lost 7 bases, and 12 bases lay in between. This CDR3 reads CASSSYGNQPQHF. The CDR3 DNA reads as TGTGCCAGCAGCTCTTATGGGAACCAGCCCCAGCATTTT.

This clonotype was picked up a small number of times. CDR3 nucleotide sequence: TGTGCCAGTAGGGGACTGATAAACTATGGCTACACCTTC. This codes for CASRGLINYGYTF. The gene calls are TRBV11-2 and TRBJ1-2, with D tentatively TRBD1 (5 bases). The CDR3 has 13 amino acids. CDR1 is SGHAT and CDR2 is FQNNGV in the germline V gene. V was clipped by 9 bases and J by 2 bases, with 13 bases between them.

This clonotype was counted many times. This chain links TRBV7-9 with TRBJ1-1; the D is unclear. Between the trimmed V and J ends, which lost 1 base and 3 bases, there was a span of 15 bases. In germline, CDR1 is SEHNR, CDR2 FQNEAQ (reference sequence). CDR3 length: 16 residues. CDR3 amino acids: CASSLGAGYVYTEAFF. The CDR3 region has the DNA TGTGCCAGCAGCTTAGGGGCGGGTTACGTGTACACTGAAGCTTTCTTT.

The gene calls are TRBV4-1 and TRBJ2-1; D remains unclear. V was cut by 4 bases and J by 9 bases, with 13 bases left in between. From germline, CDR1 is MGHRA and CDR2 YSYEKL. This CDR3 is built from 13 residues. CDR3 amino acids: CASSPGNLGEQFF. CDR3 DNA sequence: TGCGCCAGCAGCCCTGGTAACTTGGGTGAGCAGTTCTTC.

This clonotype turned up a few times. The chain employs TRBV2 and TRBJ2-4, with TRBD2 matching 16 bases. The germline V gene encodes CDR1 SNHLY and CDR2 FYNNEI. J gave up 6 bases and V 6 bases, and 14 bases lay outside the gene matches. This CDR3 comprises 19 residues. Here the CDR3 DNA reads TGTGCCAGCAGGAAACGAGCCGGGACTAGCGGGGGGGCCGGAAACATTCAGTACTTC. Translation: CASRKRAGTSGGAGNIQYF.

This sequence joins TRBV5-4 and TRBJ1-2; D possibly corresponds to TRBD1 (6 bases). The CDR3 is made up of 14 amino acids. The germline V gene encodes CDR1 SGHNT and CDR2 YYREEE (reference sequence). V lost 1 base and J 4 bases, leaving 11 bases between the germline ends. The CDR3 region is CASSLQGTPYGYTF. DNA for the CDR3: TGTGCCAGCAGCTTGCAGGGGACGCCCTATGGCTACACCTTC.

This clonotype has a handful of counts. This chain joins TRBV7-2 and TRBJ2-5; 7 positions agree with TRBD2. CDR3 size: 17 residues. J was trimmed by 2 bases and V by 5 bases; bases with no gene match: 14. Germline CDR1 reads SGHTA; CDR2 reads FQGNSA. The CDR3 bases are TGTGCCAGCAGCACGTTCCACGGGGCTAGCGGACAAGAGACCCAGTACTTC. Its translation is CASSTFHGASGQETQYF. Full variable domain (missing parts from reference TRBV7-2 and TRBJ2-5): GAGVSQSPSNKVTEKGKDVELRCDPISGHTALYWYRQSLGQGLEFLIYFQGNSAPDKSGLPSDRFSAERTGGSVSTLTIQRTQQEDSAVYLCASSTFHGASGQETQYFGPGTRLLVL.

In its sample, this clonotype was seen many times. The V and J genes are TRBV7-8 and TRBJ2-3, with 12 nucleotides matching TRBD2. CDR3 size: 16 residues. From germline, CDR1 is SGHVS and CDR2 FQNEAQ. V trimming: 4 bases; J trimming: 2 bases; junction bases outside the gene matches: 4. Here the CDR3 reads CASSSGLAGSTDTQYF. DNA for the CDR3: TGTGCCAGCAGCTCCGGACTAGCGGGGTCCACAGATACGCAGTATTTT.

This clonotype was counted ten times or more. The rearrangement uses TRBV3-1 and TRBJ2-7; a weak D match, TRBD1 (6 bases). The germline CDR1 and CDR2 sequences are LGHDT and YNNKEL (reference sequence). The length of the CDR3 is 16 residues. V lost 0 bases, J lost 1 base, and 13 bases lay in between. The DNA of the CDR3 is TGTGCCAGCAGCCAAGATTGGGCCAGGGGATCCTACGAGCAGTACTTC. The encoded protein is CASSQDWARGSYEQYF.

This clonotype was seen at least ten times. This chain connects TRBV5-5 to TRBJ1-1; TRBD1 is a possible D gene (5 bases). Trimming removed 4 bases from V and 0 bases from J, with 16 bases in between. The CDR3 consists of 16 residues. Germline values: CDR1 SGHKS, CDR2 YYEKEE (reference sequence). CDR3 nucleotide sequence: TGTGCCAGCAGCCGGGCGGCGGGGGGTCTGAACACTGAAGCTTTCTTT. This encodes CASSRAAGGLNTEAFF.

The rearrangement links TRBV12-3 or TRBV12-4 to TRBJ1-2; D is unclear. This CDR3 comprises 13 residues. V was shortened by 3 bases and J by 8 bases, with 13 bases between the two germline ends. CDR3 nucleotide sequence: TGTGCCAGCAGTTTTCCCTTTACTTCCGGCTACACCTTC. Protein: CASSFPFTSGYTF.

This clonotype was seen a few times. CDR3 sequence reads: CASSLVGKDTQYF. DNA for the CDR3: TGTGCCAGCAGCTTGGTTGGCAAGGATACGCAGTATTTT. The rearrangement uses TRBV5-4 and TRBJ2-3; D is unclear. The CDR3 has 13 amino acids. Germline assignment: CDR1 SGHNT and CDR2 YYREEE (reference sequence). Deletions cut 0 bases from V and 6 bases from J, with 8 bases between.

The chain carries TRBV13 and TRBJ2-7; 9 bases are a match to TRBD2. The CDR3 contains 15 residues. Germline CDR1 PRHDT, CDR2 FYEKMQ (reference sequence). The J segment lost 1 base and the V segment lost 7 bases, leaving 8 bases of the junction unmatched. The CDR3 region is CASTLETSGSYEQYF. CDR3 sequence (DNA): TGTGCCAGCACACTCGAGACTAGCGGTTCCTACGAGCAGTACTTC. The full variable domain, in which reference TRBV13 and TRBJ2-7 provide the parts outside the CDR3, is AAGVIQSPRHLIKEKRETATLKCYPIPRHDTVYWYQQGPGQDPQFLISFYEKMQSDKGSIPDRFSAQQFSDYHSELNMSSLELGDSALYFCASTLETSGSYEQYFGPGTRLTVT.

V and J are TRBV12-5 and TRBJ2-5; D is possibly TRBD1 or TRBD2 (5 bases each). Trimming shortened V by 6 bases and J by 5 bases, and 10 bases separated the two germline ends. The CDR3 loop spans 12 amino acids. Germline CDR1 reads LGHNT; CDR2 reads FRNRAP. In DNA, the CDR3 is TGTGCTAGTGGAATAGAGGGGGAGACCCAGTACTTC. Protein: CASGIEGETQYF.

This clonotype appeared a few times. The chain joins TRBV29-1 to TRBJ1-5; no clear D gene. The CDR3 has 12 amino acids. Germline V CDR1 and CDR2: SQVTM, ANQGSEA. V was trimmed by 4 bases and J by 4 bases, leaving 8 bases between them. The CDR3 sequence: CSVVAPNQPQHF. The CDR3 DNA is TGCAGCGTTGTTGCTCCGAATCAGCCCCAGCATTTT.

At least ten counts were recorded for this clonotype. The chain carries TRBV7-8 and TRBJ2-7; 9 nucleotides line up with TRBD2. J gave up 0 bases and V 3 bases, and 3 bases lay outside the gene matches. CDR3 length: 15 residues. Germline V CDR1 and CDR2: SGHVS, FQNEAQ. In DNA form, the CDR3 reads TGTGCCAGCAGCTTGGAAGCGGGGGGCTCCTACGAGCAGTACTTC. Translated: CASSLEAGGSYEQYF.

The chain has TRBV11-2 and TRBJ2-5; D call uncertain. The CDR3 runs 14 residues. Germline V gene lookup returns CDR1 SGHAT and CDR2 FQNNGV. Trimming removed 7 bases from V and 4 bases from J, with 16 bases in between. DNA of the CDR3: TGTGCCAGCACCGGTGGGCCCTGGGTAGAGACCCAGTACTTC. It specifies CASTGGPWVETQYF.

The table lists this clonotype with a few counts. This chain uses TRBV18 with TRBJ1-2, with D perhaps matching TRBD1 (5 bases). This CDR3 has 16 residues. V shed 3 bases and J shed 6 bases, with 20 bases lying between them. Germline V gene data show CDR1 as KGHSH and CDR2 as LQKENI. The CDR3 bases are TGTGCCAGCTCACCCGACTCGGCAGGGATGGTTCATGGCTACACCTTC. It codes for CASSPDSAGMVHGYTF.